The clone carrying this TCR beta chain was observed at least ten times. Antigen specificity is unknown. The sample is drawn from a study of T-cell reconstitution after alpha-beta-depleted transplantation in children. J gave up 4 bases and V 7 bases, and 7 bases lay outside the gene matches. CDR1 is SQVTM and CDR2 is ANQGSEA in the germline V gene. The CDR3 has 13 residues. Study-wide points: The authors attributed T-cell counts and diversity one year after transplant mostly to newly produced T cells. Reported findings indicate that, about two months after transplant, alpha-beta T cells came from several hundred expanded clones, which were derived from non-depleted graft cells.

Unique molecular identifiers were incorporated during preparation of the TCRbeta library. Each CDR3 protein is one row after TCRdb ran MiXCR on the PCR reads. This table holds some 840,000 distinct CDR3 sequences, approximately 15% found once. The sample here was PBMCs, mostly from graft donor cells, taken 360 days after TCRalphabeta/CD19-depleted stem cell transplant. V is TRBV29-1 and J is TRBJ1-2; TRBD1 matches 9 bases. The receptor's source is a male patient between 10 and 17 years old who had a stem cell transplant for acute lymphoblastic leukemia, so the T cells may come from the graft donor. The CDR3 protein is CSADRGGGYGYTF. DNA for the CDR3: TGCAGCGCGGACAGGGGAGGTGGCTATGGCTACACCTTC.